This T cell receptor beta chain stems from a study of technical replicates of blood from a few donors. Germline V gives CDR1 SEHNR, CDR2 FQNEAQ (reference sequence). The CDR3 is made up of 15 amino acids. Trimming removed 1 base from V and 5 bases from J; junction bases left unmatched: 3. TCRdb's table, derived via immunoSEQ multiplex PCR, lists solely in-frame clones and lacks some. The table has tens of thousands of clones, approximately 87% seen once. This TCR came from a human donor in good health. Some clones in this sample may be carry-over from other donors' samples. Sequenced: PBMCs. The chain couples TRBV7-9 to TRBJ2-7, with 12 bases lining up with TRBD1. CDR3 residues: CASSLEGTGGNEQYF. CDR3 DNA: TGTGCCAGCAGCTTAGAAGGGACAGGGGGCAACGAGCAGTACTTC.